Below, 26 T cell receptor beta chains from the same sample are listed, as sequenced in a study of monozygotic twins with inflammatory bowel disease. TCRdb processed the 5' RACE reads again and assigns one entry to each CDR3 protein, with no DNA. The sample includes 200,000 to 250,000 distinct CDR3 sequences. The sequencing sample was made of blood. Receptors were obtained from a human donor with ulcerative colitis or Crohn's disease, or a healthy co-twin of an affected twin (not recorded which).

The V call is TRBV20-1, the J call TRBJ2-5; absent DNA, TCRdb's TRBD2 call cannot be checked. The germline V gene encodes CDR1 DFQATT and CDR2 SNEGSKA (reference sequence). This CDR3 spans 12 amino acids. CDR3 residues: CSASGSGETQYF.

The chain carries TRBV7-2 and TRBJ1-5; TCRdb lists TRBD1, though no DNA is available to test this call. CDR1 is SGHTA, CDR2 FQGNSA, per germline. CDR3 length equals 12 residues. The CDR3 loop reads CASSPSGRPQHF.

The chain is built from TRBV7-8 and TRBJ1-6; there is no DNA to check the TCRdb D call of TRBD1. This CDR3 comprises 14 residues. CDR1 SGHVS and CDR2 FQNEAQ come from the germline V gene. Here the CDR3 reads CASSLGGANSPLHF.

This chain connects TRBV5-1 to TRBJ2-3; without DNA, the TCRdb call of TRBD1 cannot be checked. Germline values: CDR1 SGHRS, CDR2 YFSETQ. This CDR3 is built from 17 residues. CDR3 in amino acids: CASSSTGKGTPVSTQYF.

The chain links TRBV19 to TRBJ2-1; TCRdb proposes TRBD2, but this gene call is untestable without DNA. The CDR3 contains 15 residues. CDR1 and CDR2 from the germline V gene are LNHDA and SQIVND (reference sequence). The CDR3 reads CASGPGLAGLNEQFF.

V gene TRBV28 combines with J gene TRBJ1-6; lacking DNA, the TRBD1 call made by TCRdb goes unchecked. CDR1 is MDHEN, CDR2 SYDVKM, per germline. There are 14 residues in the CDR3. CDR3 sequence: CDSSSGQGISPLHF.

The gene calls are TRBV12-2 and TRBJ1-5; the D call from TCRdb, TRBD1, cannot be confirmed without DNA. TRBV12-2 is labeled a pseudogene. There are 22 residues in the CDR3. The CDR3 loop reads CASRSLRDRGFIETYSNQPQHF.

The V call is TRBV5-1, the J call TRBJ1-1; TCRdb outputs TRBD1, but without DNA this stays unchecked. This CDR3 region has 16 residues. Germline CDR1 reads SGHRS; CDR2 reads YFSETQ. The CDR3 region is CASSLMTGGLNTEAFF.

The CDR3 reads CASSSPIFSYNEQFF. The rearrangement links TRBV7-6 to TRBJ2-1; the TRBD1 assignment by TCRdb is unverifiable without DNA. The germline V gene has CDR1 SGHVS and CDR2 FNYEAQ. This CDR3 comprises 15 residues.

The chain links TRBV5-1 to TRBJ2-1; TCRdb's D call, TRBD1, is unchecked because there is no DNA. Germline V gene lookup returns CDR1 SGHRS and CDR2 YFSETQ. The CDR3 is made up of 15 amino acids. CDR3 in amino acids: CASSFRGQGVDEQFF. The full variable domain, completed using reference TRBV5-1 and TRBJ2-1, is KAGVTQTPRYLIKTRGQQVTLSCSPISGHRSVSWYQQTPGQGLQFLFEYFSETQRNKGNFPGRFSGRQFSNSRSEMNVSTLELGDSALYLCASSFRGQGVDEQFFGPGTRLTVL.

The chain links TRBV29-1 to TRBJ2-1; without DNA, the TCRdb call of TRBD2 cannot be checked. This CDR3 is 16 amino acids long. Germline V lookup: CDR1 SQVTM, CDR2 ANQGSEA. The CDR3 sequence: CSVEEWAREDKNEQFF.

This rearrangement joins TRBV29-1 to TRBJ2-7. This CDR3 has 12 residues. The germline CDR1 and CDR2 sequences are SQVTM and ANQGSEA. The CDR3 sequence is CSVHEGTYEQYF.

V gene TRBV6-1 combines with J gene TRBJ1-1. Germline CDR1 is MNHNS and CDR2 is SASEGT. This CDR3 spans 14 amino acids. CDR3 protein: CASGSGRWNTEAFF.

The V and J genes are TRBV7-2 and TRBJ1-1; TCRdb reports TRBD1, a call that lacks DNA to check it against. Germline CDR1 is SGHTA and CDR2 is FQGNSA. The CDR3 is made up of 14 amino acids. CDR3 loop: CASSLQGGWAEAFF.

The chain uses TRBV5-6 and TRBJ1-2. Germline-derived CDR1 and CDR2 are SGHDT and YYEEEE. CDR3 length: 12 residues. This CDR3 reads CASSFFLYGYTF.

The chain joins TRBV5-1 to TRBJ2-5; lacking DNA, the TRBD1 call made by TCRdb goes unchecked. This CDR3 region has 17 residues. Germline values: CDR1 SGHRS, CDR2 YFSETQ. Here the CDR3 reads CASSLAGQGLGQETQYF. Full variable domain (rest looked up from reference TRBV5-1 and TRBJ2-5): KAGVTQTPRYLIKTRGQQVTLSCSPISGHRSVSWYQQTPGQGLQFLFEYFSETQRNKGNFPGRFSGRQFSNSRSEMNVSTLELGDSALYLCASSLAGQGLGQETQYFGPGTRLLVL.

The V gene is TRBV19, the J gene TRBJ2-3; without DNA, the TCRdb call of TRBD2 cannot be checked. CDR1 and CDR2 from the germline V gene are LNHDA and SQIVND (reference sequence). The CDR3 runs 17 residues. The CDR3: CASSLATPLRTGDTQYF.

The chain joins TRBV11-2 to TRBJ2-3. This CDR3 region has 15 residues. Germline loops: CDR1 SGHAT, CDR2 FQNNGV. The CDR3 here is CASSLDDRPTDTQYF. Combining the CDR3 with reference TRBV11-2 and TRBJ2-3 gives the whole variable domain EAGVAQSPRYKIIEKRQSVAFWCNPISGHATLYWYQQILGQGPKLLIQFQNNGVVDDSQLPKDRFSAERLKGVDSTLKIQPAKLEDSAVYLCASSLDDRPTDTQYFGPGTRLTVL.

Here the CDR3 reads CSARDYALSRNEQFF. This rearrangement joins TRBV20-1 to TRBJ2-1; absent DNA, TCRdb's TRBD2 call cannot be checked. Per germline, CDR1 DFQATT and CDR2 SNEGSKA (reference sequence). The CDR3 spans 15 residues.

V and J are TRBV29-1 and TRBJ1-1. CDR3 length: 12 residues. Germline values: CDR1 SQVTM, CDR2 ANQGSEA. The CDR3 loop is CSVELQASEAFF.

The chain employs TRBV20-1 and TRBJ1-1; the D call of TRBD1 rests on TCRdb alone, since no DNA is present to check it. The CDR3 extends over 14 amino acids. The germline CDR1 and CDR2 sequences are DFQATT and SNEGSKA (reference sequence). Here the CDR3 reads CSARDRGPVAEAFF.

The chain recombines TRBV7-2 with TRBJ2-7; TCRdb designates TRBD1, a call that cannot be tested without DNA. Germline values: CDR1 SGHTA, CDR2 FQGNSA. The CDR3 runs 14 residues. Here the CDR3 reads CASRSPSGDYEQYF.

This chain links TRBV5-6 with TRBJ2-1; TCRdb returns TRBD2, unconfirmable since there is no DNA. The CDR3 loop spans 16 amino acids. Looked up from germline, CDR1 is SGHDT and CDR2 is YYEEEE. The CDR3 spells CASSYPGLAGEGEQFF.

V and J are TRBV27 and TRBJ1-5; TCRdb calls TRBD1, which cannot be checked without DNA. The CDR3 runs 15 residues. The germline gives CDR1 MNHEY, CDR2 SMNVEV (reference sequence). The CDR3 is CASRSGTLSNQPQHF.

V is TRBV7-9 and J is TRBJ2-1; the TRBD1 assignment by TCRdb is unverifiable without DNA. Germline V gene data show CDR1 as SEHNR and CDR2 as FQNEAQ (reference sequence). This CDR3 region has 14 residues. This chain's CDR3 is CASSYRDGYNEQFF.

CDR3 sequence: CASSLATTDNEKLFF. V and J are TRBV7-9 and TRBJ1-4. The CDR3 is 15 amino acids. Germline assignment: CDR1 SEHNR and CDR2 FQNEAQ (reference sequence). The full variable domain, rest sourced from reference TRBV7-9 and TRBJ1-4, is DTGVSQNPRHKITKRGQNVTFRCDPISEHNRLYWYRQTLGQGPEFLTYFQNEAQLEKSRLLSDRFSAERPKGSFSTLEIQRTEQGDSAMYLCASSLATTDNEKLFFGSGTQLSVL.